A single T cell receptor (beta chain) is shown here with its context. The data are from a study of blood T cell repertoires in COVID-19. About the study: From the United States, Italy and Spain came samples of acute and convalescent COVID-19. Nucleic acid was either cDNA or gDNA, and it came from T cells, B-cell-depleted T cells, or PBMCs.

V gave up 4 bases and J gave up 3 bases, with 18 bases separating them. This CDR3 comprises 16 residues. Per the germline V gene, CDR1 is SGHRS and CDR2 is YFSETQ. Methods used by the authors: Quantification of nucleated cells was approximated via reference gene primer amplification. The assay was immunoSEQ multiplex PCR, and TCRdb's table has in-frame clones only and misses some. The D gene and trimming were derived from the DNA, and the V and J assignments and clone size from that table. Among about 240,000 clones listed, more than 75% were seen once. The chain couples TRBV5-1 to TRBJ2-3, with a weak D call TRBD2 (6 bases). The sequencing sample was made of peripheral blood. The origin of this receptor is a woman aged 55 to 70 with active or convalescent COVID-19. DNA for the CDR3: TGCGCCAGCAGCCAGTCGTCGGGGGTCCGGACAGATACGCAGTATTTT. Protein sequence: CASSQSSGVRTDTQYF. The entire variable domain, with the rest obtained from reference TRBV5-1 and TRBJ2-3, is as follows: KAGVTQTPRYLIKTRGQQVTLSCSPISGHRSVSWYQQTPGQGLQFLFEYFSETQRNKGNFPGRFSGRQFSNSRSEMNVSTLELGDSALYLCASSQSSGVRTDTQYFGPGTRLTVL.